This is a list of T cell receptor beta chains from one sample in a study of regulatory T cells in long-lasting Graves disease. Each CDR3 protein gets one entry after TCRdb re-called the multiplex PCR reads with MiXCR. The sample lists 550,000 to 600,000 distinct CDR3 sequences, roughly 15% occurring once. These records were also assigned to another study, of T cells in Graves' hyperthyroidism and ophthalmopathy.

The sequencing here drew on peripheral blood mononuclear cells (PBMCs), taken at new diagnosis, from a patient treated with antithyroid drugs. The source is a man younger than 35 with Graves disease. Each CDR3 is given with its conserved first and last residue. Fields, in order: clone size, V gene, D gene, J gene, CDR3 protein, CDR3 DNA. The D gene is left open where the match is weak. For some rows the clone size is stated as once, few or many, or as a class when expanded; others skip it.

.	TRBV10-1	TRBD1	TRBJ2-4	CASSDAGGSIQYF	TGCGCCAGCAGTGATGCAGGGGGAAGCATTCAGTACTTC
few	TRBV19	.	TRBJ1-1	CASSGLKVVTEAFF	TGTGCCAGTAGCGGCTTAAAGGTTGTGACTGAAGCTTTCTTT
many	TRBV20-1	TRBD2	TRBJ2-7	CSARSGAGEGEQYF	TGCAGTGCTAGGAGTGGAGCGGGAGAAGGCGAGCAGTACTTC
few	TRBV19	.	TRBJ2-5	CASSTGDGQETQYF	TGTGCCAGTAGTACAGGGGACGGACAAGAGACCCAGTACTTC
many	TRBV6-1	.	TRBJ2-2	CASSEIEGYGELFF	TGTGCCAGCAGTGAAATTGAAGGGTACGGGGAGCTGTTTTTT
.	TRBV2	.	TRBJ2-2	CASSHSGSPGELFF	TGTGCCAGCAGTCACTCGGGGTCCCCCGGGGAGCTGTTTTTT
many	TRBV3-1	.	TRBJ2-1	CASSDYRSYNEQFF	TGTGCCAGCAGCGACTATCGCTCCTACAATGAGCAGTTCTTC
.	TRBV19	.	TRBJ2-7	CASSIGWDHSYEQYF	TGTGCCAGTAGTATTGGGTGGGACCACTCCTACGAGCAGTACTTC
many	TRBV20-1	.	TRBJ2-1	CSARQYNEQFF	TGCAGTGCTAGACAGTACAATGAGCAGTTCTTC
.	TRBV28	TRBD2	TRBJ2-7	CASIPGLAGGAYEQYF	TGTGCCAGCATCCCGGGACTAGCGGGAGGCGCCTACGAGCAGTACTTC
few	TRBV29-1	.	TRBJ2-3	CSVVSIGADTQYF	TGCAGCGTCGTCAGCATCGGGGCAGATACGCAGTATTTT
.	TRBV20-1	TRBD1	TRBJ1-1	CSALHRGSEAFF	TGCAGTGCGCTACACAGGGGATCTGAAGCTTTCTTT
many	TRBV20-1	TRBD2	TRBJ2-1	CSARDLTSGRALFSYNEQFF	TGCAGTGCTAGAGATCTCACTAGCGGGAGGGCCTTGTTTTCCTACAATGAGCAGTTCTTC
many	TRBV27	TRBD1	TRBJ1-2	CASSSPGGAYGYTF	TGTGCCAGCAGTTCCCCAGGGGGCGCCTATGGCTACACCTTC
.	TRBV7-9	.	TRBJ1-5	CASSLFVAGGNQPQHF	TGTGCCAGCAGCTTATTTGTTGCCGGGGGCAATCAGCCCCAGCATTTT
many	TRBV12-3/TRBV12-4	.	TRBJ1-6	CASSLAGAVSPLHF	TGTGCCAGCAGTTTAGCAGGGGCAGTTTCACCCCTCCACTTT
many	TRBV30	.	TRBJ1-2	CAQQSPRTYGYTF	TGTGCCCAACAGAGTCCGAGGACCTATGGCTACACCTTC
many	TRBV20-1	TRBD1	TRBJ2-7	CSAGWTGTYEQYF	TGCAGTGCTGGATGGACAGGGACCTACGAGCAGTACTTC
.	TRBV6-5	TRBD2	TRBJ2-3	CASSYSRGRAIADTQYF	TGTGCCAGCAGTTACTCACGCGGGAGGGCCATCGCAGATACGCAGTATTTT
few	TRBV5-6	.	TRBJ1-1	CASSIAGTVNTEAFF	TGTGCCAGCAGCATAGCCGGGACCGTGAACACTGAAGCTTTCTTT
many	TRBV30	TRBD1	TRBJ2-5	CAWSEGVGGGETQYF	TGTGCCTGGAGTGAAGGGGTAGGGGGCGGAGAGACCCAGTACTTC
.	TRBV18	.	TRBJ2-4	CASSPPDSLAKNIQYF	TGTGCCAGCTCACCACCGGACAGCCTAGCCAAAAACATTCAGTACTTC
.	TRBV10-3	.	TRBJ2-5	CAISETPGGETQYF	TGTGCCATCAGTGAGACCCCAGGGGGGGAGACCCAGTACTTC
many	TRBV15	.	TRBJ1-5	CATSRHQGPQHF	TGTGCCACCAGCAGACACCAGGGCCCCCAGCATTTT
many	TRBV12-3/TRBV12-4	.	TRBJ2-6	CASSLGYAGANVLTF	TGTGCCAGCAGTCTCGGGTATGCCGGGGCCAACGTCCTGACTTTC
few	TRBV9	TRBD2	TRBJ2-2	CASSATSGWKNTGELFF	TGTGCCAGCAGCGCGACTAGCGGGTGGAAAAACACCGGGGAGCTGTTTTTT
many	TRBV28	.	TRBJ2-1	CASSSSAAGDSYNEQFF	TGTGCCAGCAGTTCCTCCGCCGCAGGGGACTCCTACAATGAGCAGTTCTTC
.	TRBV30	.	TRBJ2-4	CAWSPGLAKNIQYF	TGTGCCTGGAGCCCGGGACTAGCCAAAAACATTCAGTACTTC
.	TRBV29-1	.	TRBJ2-3	CSGTYRADTQYF	TGCAGCGGGACCTACAGGGCAGATACGCAGTATTTT
many	TRBV28	TRBD1	TRBJ2-1	CASTPGTAYNEQFF	TGTGCCAGCACCCCTGGGACAGCTTACAATGAGCAGTTCTTC
many	TRBV12-3/TRBV12-4	TRBD1	TRBJ1-5	CASSQDRDDQPQHF	TGTGCCAGCAGTCAAGACAGGGATGATCAGCCCCAGCATTTT
.	TRBV6-1	TRBD2	TRBJ2-1	CASIHKREGRNEQFF	TGTGCCAGCATCCATAAGCGGGAGGGACGCAATGAGCAGTTCTTC
few	TRBV30	TRBD1	TRBJ1-2	CAWSVLLWDRGALRGYTF	TGTGCCTGGAGTGTACTTCTCTGGGACAGGGGGGCCTTAAGGGGCTACACCTTC
.	TRBV4-1	TRBD2	TRBJ2-1	CASSQVWTGRALNEQFF	TGCGCCAGCAGCCAAGTGTGGACCGGGAGGGCCTTAAATGAGCAGTTCTTC
.	TRBV9	TRBD2	TRBJ2-5	CASSVGISGGKETQYF	TGTGCCAGCAGCGTAGGTATTAGCGGGGGGAAAGAGACCCAGTACTTC
.	TRBV10-3	.	TRBJ1-5	CAIKAQPDQPQHF	TGTGCCATCAAGGCACAACCCGATCAGCCCCAGCATTTT
.	TRBV28	.	TRBJ2-7	CASSPNHSYEQYF	TGTGCCAGCAGCCCGAACCACTCCTACGAGCAGTACTTC
.	TRBV2	.	TRBJ2-7	CASSPQGGYEQYF	TGTGCCAGCAGTCCCCAAGGGGGTTACGAGCAGTACTTC
few	TRBV10-3	.	TRBJ1-5	CAISESQGNQPQHF	TGTGCCATCAGTGAGAGCCAGGGCAATCAGCCCCAGCATTTT
many	TRBV3-1	TRBD2	TRBJ2-1	CASSKLAGGDNEQFF	TGTGCCAGCAGCAAACTAGCGGGAGGAGACAATGAGCAGTTCTTC
many	TRBV5-1	.	TRBJ2-2	CASSPYLGTGELFF	TGCGCCAGCAGCCCCTACCTAGGCACCGGGGAGCTGTTTTTT